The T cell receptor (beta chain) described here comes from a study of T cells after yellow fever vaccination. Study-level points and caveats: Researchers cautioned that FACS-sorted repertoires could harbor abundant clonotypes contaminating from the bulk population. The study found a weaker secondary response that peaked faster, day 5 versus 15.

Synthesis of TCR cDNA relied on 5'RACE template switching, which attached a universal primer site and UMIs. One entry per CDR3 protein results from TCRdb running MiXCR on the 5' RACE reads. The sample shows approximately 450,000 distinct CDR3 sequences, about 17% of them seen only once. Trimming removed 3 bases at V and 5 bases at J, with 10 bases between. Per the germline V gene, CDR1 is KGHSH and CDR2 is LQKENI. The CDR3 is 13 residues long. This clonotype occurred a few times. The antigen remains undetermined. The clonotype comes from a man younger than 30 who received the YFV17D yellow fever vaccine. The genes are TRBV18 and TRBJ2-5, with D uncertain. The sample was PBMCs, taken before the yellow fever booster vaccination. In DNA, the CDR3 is TGTGCCAGCTCACCCCGAGCCTCGGAGACCCAGTACTTC. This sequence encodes CASSPRASETQYF.